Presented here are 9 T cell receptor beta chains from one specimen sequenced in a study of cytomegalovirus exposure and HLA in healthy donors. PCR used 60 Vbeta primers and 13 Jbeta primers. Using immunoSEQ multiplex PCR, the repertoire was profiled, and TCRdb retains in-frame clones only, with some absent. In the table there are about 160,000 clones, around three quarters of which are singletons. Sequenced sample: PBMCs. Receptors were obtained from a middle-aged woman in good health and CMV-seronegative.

Here the CDR3 DNA reads TGTGCCAGCAGCCAAGAACCCCAGCGGGGGGGCTTCGGGGCTACGCAGTATTTT. Translated, it gives CASSQEPQRGGFGATQYF. This chain joins TRBV4-2 and TRBJ2-3, with TRBD2 identical over 10 bases. The CDR3 contains 18 residues. J lost 8 bases, V lost 0 bases, and 14 bases had no gene match. Germline-derived CDR1 and CDR2 are LGHNA and YNFKEQ.

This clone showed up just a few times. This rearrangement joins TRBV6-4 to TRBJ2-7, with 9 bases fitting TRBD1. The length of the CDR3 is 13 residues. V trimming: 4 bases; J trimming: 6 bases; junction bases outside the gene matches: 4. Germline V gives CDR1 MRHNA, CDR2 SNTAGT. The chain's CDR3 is CASSVTGGGEQYF. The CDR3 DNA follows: TGTGCCAGCAGTGTAACAGGGGGCGGCGAGCAGTACTTC.

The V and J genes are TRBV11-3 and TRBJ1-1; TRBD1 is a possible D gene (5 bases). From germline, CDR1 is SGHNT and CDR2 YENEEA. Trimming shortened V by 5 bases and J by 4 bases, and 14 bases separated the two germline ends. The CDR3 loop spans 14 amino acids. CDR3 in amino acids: CASSRGTGGTEAFF. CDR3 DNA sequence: TGTGCCAGCAGCCGGGGGACCGGGGGCACTGAAGCTTTCTTT.

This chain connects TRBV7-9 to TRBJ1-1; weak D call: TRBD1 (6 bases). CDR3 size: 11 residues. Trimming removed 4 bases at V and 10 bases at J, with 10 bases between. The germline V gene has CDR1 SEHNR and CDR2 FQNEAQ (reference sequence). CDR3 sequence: CASSSGQIAFF. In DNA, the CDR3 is TGTGCCAGCAGCTCGGGACAAATAGCTTTCTTT.

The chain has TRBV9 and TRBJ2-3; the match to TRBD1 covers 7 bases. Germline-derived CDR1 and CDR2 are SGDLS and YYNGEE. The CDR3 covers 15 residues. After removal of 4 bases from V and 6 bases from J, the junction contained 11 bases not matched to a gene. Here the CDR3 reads CASSPQDRRTDTQYF. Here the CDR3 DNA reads TGTGCCAGCAGCCCGCAGGACAGGCGAACGGATACGCAGTATTTT. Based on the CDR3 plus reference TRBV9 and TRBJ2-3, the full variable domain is DSGVTQTPKHLITATGQRVTLRCSPRSGDLSVYWYQQSLDQGLQFLIQYYNGEERAKGNILERFSAQQFPDLHSELNLSSLELGDSALYFCASSPQDRRTDTQYFGPGTRLTVL.

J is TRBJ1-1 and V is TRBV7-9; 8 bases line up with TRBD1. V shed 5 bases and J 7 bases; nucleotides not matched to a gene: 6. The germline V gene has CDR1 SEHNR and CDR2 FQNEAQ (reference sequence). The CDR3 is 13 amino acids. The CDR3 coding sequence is TGTGCCAGCAGCCCAGGACAGGGTAATGAAGCTTTCTTT. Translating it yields CASSPGQGNEAFF.

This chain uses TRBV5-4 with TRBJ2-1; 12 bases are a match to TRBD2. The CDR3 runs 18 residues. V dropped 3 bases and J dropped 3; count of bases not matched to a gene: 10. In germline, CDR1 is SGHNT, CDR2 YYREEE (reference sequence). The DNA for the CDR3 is TGTGCCAGCAGCTCCCGACTAGCGGGGGACGGGGACTACAATGAGCAGTTCTTC. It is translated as CASSSRLAGDGDYNEQFF.

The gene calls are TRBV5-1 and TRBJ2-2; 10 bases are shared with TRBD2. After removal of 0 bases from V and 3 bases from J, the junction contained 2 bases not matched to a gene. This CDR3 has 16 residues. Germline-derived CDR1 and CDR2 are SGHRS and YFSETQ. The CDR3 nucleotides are TGCGCCAGCAGCTTGGCGGGACTAGCGTACACCGGGGAGCTGTTTTTT. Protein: CASSLAGLAYTGELFF. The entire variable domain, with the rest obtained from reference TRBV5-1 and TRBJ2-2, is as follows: KAGVTQTPRYLIKTRGQQVTLSCSPISGHRSVSWYQQTPGQGLQFLFEYFSETQRNKGNFPGRFSGRQFSNSRSEMNVSTLELGDSALYLCASSLAGLAYTGELFFGEGSRLTVL.

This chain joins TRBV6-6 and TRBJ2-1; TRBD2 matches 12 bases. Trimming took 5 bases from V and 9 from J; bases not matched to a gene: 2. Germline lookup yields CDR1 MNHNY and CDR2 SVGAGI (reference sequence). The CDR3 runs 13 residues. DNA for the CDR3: TGTGCCAGCAGTCAGGGACTAGCGGGTGAGCAGTTCTTC. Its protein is CASSQGLAGEQFF.